The 27 T cell receptor beta chains listed next were all sequenced from one sample in a study of regulatory T cells in long-lasting Graves disease. Indicated time point: newly diagnosed GD, antithyroid drugs for less than 3 months. Making the TCR library involved RNA that had been extracted from PBMCs. According to the study, TCR beta libraries were built with iRepertoire HTBI primers and CDR3-region Arm-PCR. TCRdb re-derived calls from the multiplex PCR reads in MiXCR, one entry per CDR3 protein. This repertoire shows about 620,000 distinct CDR3 sequences, around 15% found once; its top ten account for around 19%. This same sample was also part of a study on T cells in Graves' hyperthyroidism and ophthalmopathy.

The input for sequencing was peripheral blood mononuclear cells (PBMCs), taken at new diagnosis, from a patient treated with antithyroid drugs. The receptors derive from a woman aged 25 to 39 with Graves disease.

The chain couples TRBV5-1 to TRBJ2-1, with 9 bases lining up with TRBD2. The germline gives CDR1 SGHRS, CDR2 YFSETQ. This CDR3 comprises 14 residues. V dropped 4 bases and J dropped 10; count of bases not matched to a gene: 9. CDR3 sequence: CASSAIAGAGEQFF. The CDR3 DNA reads as TGCGCCAGCAGCGCAATAGCGGGAGCGGGCGAGCAGTTCTTC.

This clonotype was recorded at least ten times. This rearrangement joins TRBV14 to TRBJ2-7; no reliable D call. CDR3 length equals 15 residues. The germline CDR1 and CDR2 sequences are SGHDN and FVKESK. V lost 3 bases and J lost 0, with 12 bases in between. CDR3 loop: CASSQGPAFSYEQYF. The CDR3, as DNA: TGTGCCAGCAGCCAGGGTCCGGCCTTCTCCTACGAGCAGTACTTC. Looking up the rest from reference TRBV14 and TRBJ2-7 gives the full variable domain: EAGVTQFPSHSVIEKGQTVTLRCDPISGHDNLYWYRRVMGKEIKFLLHFVKESKQDESGMPNNRFLAERTGGTYSTLKVQPAELEDSGVYFCASSQGPAFSYEQYFGPGTRLTVT.

This clonotype was detected only a few times. This chain connects TRBV9 to TRBJ1-3; D uncertain. The CDR3 extends over 15 amino acids. V lost 0 bases and J 4 bases, leaving 11 bases between the germline ends. Per germline, CDR1 SGDLS and CDR2 YYNGEE. CDR3 coding DNA: TGTGCCAGCAGCGTAGGCCAGGCCGCCGGAAACACCATATATTTT. It specifies CASSVGQAAGNTIYF.

This chain joins TRBV5-5 and TRBJ1-4; 8 nucleotides agree with TRBD1. The CDR3 length is 14 residues. CDR1 is SGHKS, CDR2 YYEKEE, per germline (reference sequence). The V and J ends lost 4 bases and 5 bases, in that order; junction bases with no gene match: 4. The CDR3, as DNA: TGTGCCAGCAGCCAGGGGGCAGGGAATGAAAAACTGTTTTTT. Translation gives CASSQGAGNEKLFF.

The table lists this clonotype with many counts. This rearrangement joins TRBV6-1 to TRBJ2-7; TRBD1 matches at 9 bases. The V and J ends lost 7 bases and 1 base, in that order; junction bases with no gene match: 5. CDR3 length equals 14 residues. The germline V gene encodes CDR1 MNHNS and CDR2 SASEGT. For the CDR3, the DNA is TGTGCCAGCACCCCGGGACAGGGATCCTACGAGCAGTACTTC. Its protein is CASTPGQGSYEQYF.

V usage is TRBV30 and J usage is TRBJ2-3, with 7 bases matching TRBD2. The CDR3 consists of 13 residues. J was trimmed by 4 bases and V by 4 bases; bases with no gene match: 5. The V gene's germline CDR1 is GTSNPN and CDR2 SVGIG (reference sequence). CDR3 sequence (DNA): TGTGCCTGGAAACTCGCGGGAGCAGATACGCAGTATTTT. Protein sequence: CAWKLAGADTQYF.

This chain links TRBV3-1 with TRBJ2-1, with D maybe TRBD2 (5 bases). Between the trimmed V and J ends, which lost 3 bases and 2 bases, there was a span of 8 bases. CDR3 length equals 14 residues. Germline values: CDR1 LGHDT, CDR2 YNNKEL (reference sequence). CDR3 sequence: CASSHRETYNEQFF. CDR3 nucleotide sequence: TGTGCCAGCAGCCACCGGGAAACCTACAATGAGCAGTTCTTC.

There are many counts of this clonotype. V is TRBV10-1 and J is TRBJ2-3, with D unclear. The V end lost 3 bases, the J end lost 9 bases, and 13 bases lay between the germline ends. The CDR3 is 13 amino acids. CDR1 and CDR2 (germline): WNHNN, SYGVQD (reference sequence). The CDR3 spells CASSDGILRTQYF. In DNA form, the CDR3 reads TGCGCCAGCAGTGACGGCATTTTGAGGACGCAGTATTTT.

The table lists this clonotype with many counts. The chain has TRBV5-1 and TRBJ2-7; D possibly uses TRBD1 or TRBD2 (5 bases each). The V end was cut by 2 bases, the J end by 0 bases, with 9 bases between. CDR1 is SGHRS and CDR2 is YFSETQ in the germline V gene. The CDR3 spans 14 residues. CDR3 nucleotide sequence: TGCGCCAGCAGCTTCGATGGGGGCTCCTACGAGCAGTACTTC. Amino acid sequence: CASSFDGGSYEQYF.

For this clonotype: A much more abundant neighbour one base away suggests this may be a read error. The CDR3 does not close with the conserved phenylalanine or tryptophan, likely indicating a read error. The V gene is TRBV12-3 or TRBV12-4, the J gene TRBJ2-1, with D uncertain. CDR3 length: 14 residues. V lost 4 bases to trimming and J lost 6 bases, with 13 bases between them. Written as DNA, the CDR3 is TGTGCCAGCAGTTCTCCAGGATCAGGCAATGAGCAGTTCTCC. It encodes CASSSPGSGNEQFS.

The genes are TRBV5-4 and TRBJ1-2; 9 bases line up with TRBD1. J lost 6 bases, V lost 4 bases, and 7 bases had no gene match. CDR1 is SGHNT and CDR2 is YYREEE in the germline V gene (reference sequence). This CDR3 contains 14 residues. The CDR3 is CASSPAGTGNGYTF. The DNA of the CDR3 is TGTGCCAGCAGCCCAGCCGGGACAGGGAATGGCTACACCTTC.

This clonotype turned up a few times. V and J are TRBV6-1 and TRBJ2-3; D unresolved. There are 16 residues in the CDR3. Germline V CDR1 and CDR2: MNHNS, SASEGT. Trimming took 4 bases from V and 0 from J, leaving 14 bases between them. The CDR3 region is CASSAQMGYSTDTQYF. CDR3 sequence (DNA): TGTGCCAGCAGTGCCCAGATGGGGTATAGCACAGATACGCAGTATTTT.

This clonotype was picked up many times. The chain uses TRBV7-2 and TRBJ2-1, with D perhaps matching TRBD1 (5 bases). The CDR3 is 16 amino acids. The V and J ends lost 5 bases and 0 bases respectively, with 14 bases between them. Germline V gene lookup returns CDR1 SGHTA and CDR2 FQGNSA. CDR3 sequence: CASSLHRQSSYNEQFF. The DNA for the CDR3 is TGTGCCAGCAGCCTCCACAGGCAGAGCTCCTACAATGAGCAGTTCTTC. Full variable domain (outside the CDR3, taken from reference TRBV7-2 and TRBJ2-1): GAGVSQSPSNKVTEKGKDVELRCDPISGHTALYWYRQSLGQGLEFLIYFQGNSAPDKSGLPSDRFSAERTGGSVSTLTIQRTQQEDSAVYLCASSLHRQSSYNEQFFGPGTRLTVL.

This clonotype was seen a handful of times. The chain recombines TRBV5-6 with TRBJ2-3; 10 positions agree with TRBD2. Germline CDR1 SGHDT, CDR2 YYEEEE. V was pared by 0 bases and J by 5 bases, with 9 bases of the junction left unmatched. The CDR3 covers 17 residues. The CDR3 loop is CASSLAPSSGSGDTQYF. The CDR3 DNA reads TGTGCCAGCAGCTTGGCCCCCTCTAGCGGGAGTGGAGATACGCAGTATTTT.

This chain links TRBV15 with TRBJ2-5; 8 positions agree with TRBD1. From germline, CDR1 is LNHNV and CDR2 YYDKDF (reference sequence). Trimming at V came to 5 bases and at J to 5 bases, leaving 7 bases not matched to a gene. This CDR3 contains 14 residues. In nucleotides, the CDR3 is TGTGCCACCAGCGGTATCAGGGGGCGGGAGACCCAGTACTTC. This sequence encodes CATSGIRGRETQYF.

Ten or more counts support this clonotype. The chain couples TRBV30 to TRBJ1-2; D might be TRBD1 (5 bases). The length of the CDR3 is 14 residues. Germline V gene lookup returns CDR1 GTSNPN and CDR2 SVGIG (reference sequence). Trimming cost V 0 bases and J 8 bases, with 16 bases left between them. CDR3 bases: TGTGCCTGGAGTGTTGGGAATGGGGGTAACGGCTACACCTTC. Translating gives CAWSVGNGGNGYTF.

The rearrangement joins TRBV19 to TRBJ1-4; 9 bases agree with TRBD1. This CDR3 spans 14 amino acids. Germline V lookup: CDR1 LNHDA, CDR2 SQIVND (reference sequence). V was pared by 3 bases and J by 11 bases, with 7 bases of the junction left unmatched. DNA of the CDR3: TGTGCCAGTAGTATTACGACAGGGGGGAAGAAACTGTTTTTT. It encodes CASSITTGGKKLFF.

This clonotype was observed at least ten times. The chain carries TRBV7-2 and TRBJ2-7, with 12 bases aligning to TRBD1. In germline, CDR1 is SGHTA, CDR2 FQGNSA. There are 14 residues in the CDR3. The ends lost 5 bases at V and 7 bases at J; junction bases unmatched: 6. CDR3 coding DNA: TGTGCCAGCAGCCGGGACAGGGGGCGAGGTGAGCAGTACTTC. Amino acid sequence: CASSRDRGRGEQYF.

The gene calls are TRBV30 and TRBJ2-3, with D possibly being TRBD1 or TRBD2 (5 bases each). Germline CDR1 reads GTSNPN; CDR2 reads SVGIG (reference sequence). Trimming cost V 1 base and J 6 bases, with 14 bases left between them. The CDR3 has 14 amino acids. Here the CDR3 reads CAWSGQLGLDTQYF. The CDR3 DNA is TGTGCCTGGAGTGGACAGTTAGGACTGGATACGCAGTATTTT.

Worth noting for this clonotype: A single base separates this from a much larger clone, so it may be a read error. J is TRBJ1-1 and V is TRBV11-2, with D uncertain. Germline CDR1 SGHAT, CDR2 FQNNGV. This CDR3 comprises 14 residues. CDR3 bases: TGTGCCAGCAGCTTACGTTTGTCGAACACTGAATCTTTCTTT. Translation gives CASSLRLSNTESFF.

The chain is built from TRBV30 and TRBJ1-1; D uncertain. The V gene lost 0 bases and the J gene lost 2 bases, with 7 bases spanning the gap. The CDR3 consists of 13 residues. Per the germline V gene, CDR1 is GTSNPN and CDR2 is SVGIG (reference sequence). Here the CDR3 reads CAWSVSDNTEAFF. In DNA form, the CDR3 reads TGTGCCTGGAGTGTTTCGGATAACACTGAAGCTTTCTTT.

This clonotype was detected ten times or more. This chain uses TRBV18 with TRBJ2-7; 7 bases fit TRBD1. The V gene end was trimmed by 3 bases and the J gene end by 7 bases; junction bases not matched to a gene: 15. The CDR3 length is 16 residues. In germline, CDR1 is KGHSH, CDR2 LQKENI. CDR3 sequence (DNA): TGTGCCAGCTCACCCCTACAGGGGACACAAGGTGGGGAGCAGTACTTC. Its protein product is CASSPLQGTQGGEQYF.

This clonotype appeared many times. For the CDR3, the DNA is TGTGCCAGCAGCTCCCAGGGTGACAATCAGCCCCAGCATTTT. This gives the protein CASSSQGDNQPQHF. V usage is TRBV28 and J usage is TRBJ1-5, with a tentative D call TRBD1 (5 bases). V lost 6 bases and J 3 bases, leaving 12 bases between the germline ends. There are 14 residues in the CDR3. Germline loops: CDR1 MDHEN, CDR2 SYDVKM.

This clonotype has ten or more counts. The chain employs TRBV7-2 and TRBJ2-7; TRBD1 matches at 8 bases. The CDR3 sequence is 15 residues long. CDR1 and CDR2 (germline): SGHTA, FQGNSA. J was trimmed by 4 bases and V by 4 bases; bases with no gene match: 9. The CDR3 here is CASSSLTGVGYEQYF. The CDR3 nucleotides are TGTGCCAGCAGCTCGTTGACAGGGGTGGGGTACGAGCAGTACTTC.

The chain recombines TRBV18 with TRBJ1-5; D may be TRBD1 (5 bases). The CDR3 length is 14 residues. V was trimmed by 6 bases and J by 11 bases, leaving 20 bases between them. Germline V gives CDR1 KGHSH, CDR2 LQKENI. The CDR3 coding sequence is TGTGCCAGCTCCACCGATCGGGGGATTGGGTCCCAGCATTTT. Amino acid sequence: CASSTDRGIGSQHF.

Ten or more counts support this clonotype. One junction end does not reproduce the germline sequence, and a read error may be involved. The DNA for the CDR3 is TGTGCCAGCAGCTTCGGACAGGGAAACACTGAAGCTTTCTTT. Its protein product is CASSFGQGNTEAFF. The chain is built from TRBV5-1 and TRBJ1-1; 8 bases are shared with TRBD1. The CDR3 is 14 residues long. Germline loops: CDR1 SGHRS, CDR2 YFSETQ.

This clonotype was counted at least ten times. In DNA form, the CDR3 reads TGCGCCAGCAGCGCCGGGACAGGCGTCCTGAACACTGAAGCTTTCTTT. Translated: CASSAGTGVLNTEAFF. V and J are TRBV5-1 and TRBJ1-1; 8 nucleotides match TRBD1. This CDR3 comprises 16 residues. CDR1 is SGHRS, CDR2 YFSETQ, per germline. The trim removed 4 bases at V and 0 bases at J, leaving 8 bases unmatched. The full variable domain, completed using reference TRBV5-1 and TRBJ1-1, is KAGVTQTPRYLIKTRGQQVTLSCSPISGHRSVSWYQQTPGQGLQFLFEYFSETQRNKGNFPGRFSGRQFSNSRSEMNVSTLELGDSALYLCASSAGTGVLNTEAFFGQGTRLTVV.